Below, 23 T cell receptor beta chains from the same sample are listed, as sequenced in a study of blood T cell repertoires in COVID-19. Clones were read by immunoSEQ multiplex PCR, and TCRdb kept only the in-frame ones, dropping some. The table records 270,000 or so clones, 86% of them present only once. Specimen: peripheral blood. These receptors were obtained from a woman between 25 and 40 years old with active or convalescent COVID-19.

The chain uses TRBV19 and TRBJ1-1, with D unresolved. The CDR3 extends over 13 amino acids. Trimming removed 5 bases from V and 1 base from J, with 8 bases in between. Per germline, CDR1 LNHDA and CDR2 SQIVND (reference sequence). CDR3 protein: CASSLFRNTEAFF. The CDR3 bases are TGTGCCAGTAGTCTCTTTCGGAACACTGAAGCTTTCTTT. Based on the CDR3 plus reference TRBV19 and TRBJ1-1, the full variable domain is DGGITQSPKYLFRKEGQNVTLSCEQNLNHDAMYWYRQDPGQGLRLIYYSQIVNDFQKGDIAEGYSVSREKKESFPLTVTSAQKNPTAFYLCASSLFRNTEAFFGQGTRLTVV.

V usage is TRBV5-6 and J usage is TRBJ1-1; D is perhaps TRBD1 (5 bases). This CDR3 is built from 16 residues. V gave up 4 bases and J gave up 1 base, with 17 bases separating them. Per germline, CDR1 SGHDT and CDR2 YYEEEE. As DNA, the CDR3 is TGTGCCAGCAGCCCAGATACTTCGACAGCGAACACTGAAGCTTTCTTT. Its translation is CASSPDTSTANTEAFF.

The chain carries TRBV18 and TRBJ1-1; D is undetermined. Germline CDR1 KGHSH, CDR2 LQKENI. Trimming cost V 1 base and J 4 bases, with 22 bases left between them. This CDR3 region has 18 residues. DNA for the CDR3: TGTGCCAGCTCACCACAAAAGTTACGAGTAAGTTTTAGCACTGAAGCTTTCTTT. Translating gives CASSPQKLRVSFSTEAFF.

J is TRBJ2-2 and V is TRBV4-2; TRBD2 matches at 8 bases. The CDR3 runs 16 residues. J gave up 6 bases and V 0 bases, and 6 bases lay outside the gene matches. The V gene's germline CDR1 is LGHNA and CDR2 YNFKEQ. The CDR3 bases are TGTGCCAGCAGCCAAGATCGGCGGGGGGAAGCCGGGGAGCTGTTTTTT. Translation gives CASSQDRRGEAGELFF.

The V and J genes are TRBV6-1 and TRBJ1-6, with D perhaps TRBD1 (5 bases). Germline CDR1 MNHNS, CDR2 SASEGT. The germline V and J ends were trimmed by 1 base and 10 bases, with 14 bases remaining between them. This CDR3 contains 15 residues. CDR3 protein: CASSEVGPQNSPLHF. DNA for the CDR3: TGTGCCAGCAGTGAAGTGGGGCCCCAAAACTCACCCCTCCACTTT.

The chain combines TRBV10-3 with TRBJ2-3; no reliable D call. With 2 bases removed from V and 0 bases from J, the gap between germline ends came to 9 bases. CDR1 ENHRY and CDR2 SYGVKD come from the germline V gene. The CDR3 consists of 15 residues. CDR3 bases: TGTGCCATCAGTGAGCCTCCAACTAGCACAGATACGCAGTATTTT. It codes for CAISEPPTSTDTQYF.

This clone was detected a few times. This chain links TRBV10-3 with TRBJ2-7; TRBD1 aligns across 10 bases. This CDR3 contains 16 residues. Germline V gene lookup returns CDR1 ENHRY and CDR2 SYGVKD. Trimming took 3 bases from V and 2 from J; bases not matched to a gene: 7. CDR3 region: CAISDPGQGIPYEQYF. CDR3 coding DNA: TGTGCCATCAGTGACCCGGGACAGGGGATTCCCTACGAGCAGTACTTC.

This chain links TRBV7-6 with TRBJ2-7, with TRBD2 identical over 13 bases. The CDR3 runs to 16 residues. Unmatched junction bases numbered 4, after V lost 5 bases and J lost 0 bases. CDR1 and CDR2 from the germline V gene are SGHVS and FNYEAQ. Here the CDR3 DNA reads TGTGCCAGCAGCCGGACTAGCGGGGGAAGCTCCTACGAGCAGTACTTC. Amino acids: CASSRTSGGSSYEQYF.

The chain uses TRBV28 and TRBJ1-1; 8 positions agree with TRBD1. Germline CDR1 is MDHEN and CDR2 is SYDVKM. CDR3 length: 13 residues. The V segment lost 8 bases and the J segment 3 bases; nucleotides outside the gene matches: 5. As DNA, the CDR3 is TGTGCCAGCGGCAGACAGGGGCACACTGAAGCTTTCTTT. Its protein is CASGRQGHTEAFF.

This chain uses TRBV20-1 with TRBJ2-7; tentative D call: TRBD2 (7 bases). The length of the CDR3 is 14 residues. Trimming removed 3 bases from V and 2 bases from J, with 14 bases in between. CDR1 is DFQATT, CDR2 SNEGSKA, per germline (reference sequence). This CDR3 reads CSASGGGFTYEQYF. DNA for the CDR3: TGCAGTGCTAGTGGCGGGGGCTTCACCTACGAGCAGTACTTC.

This chain uses TRBV2 with TRBJ2-2; D perhaps matches TRBD2 (6 bases). Germline assignment: CDR1 SNHLY and CDR2 FYNNEI. The CDR3 runs to 15 residues. The V gene lost 6 bases and the J gene lost 0 bases, with 11 bases spanning the gap. The CDR3 loop reads CASRGGASNTGELFF. For the CDR3, the DNA is TGTGCCAGCAGAGGAGGGGCCTCGAACACCGGGGAGCTGTTTTTT.

Concerning this clone: An end of the junction differs from the germline gene, which may be a read error. This chain links TRBV10-3 with TRBJ1-4; D remains ambiguous. The CDR3 has 14 residues. In germline, CDR1 is ENHRY, CDR2 SYGVKD. The DNA of the CDR3 is TGTGCCATCAGCGAGTCACAGTATAATGAAAAACTGTTTTTT. As protein: CAISESQYNEKLFF.

The genes are TRBV28 and TRBJ1-5, with 7 bases lining up with TRBD1. This CDR3 is 13 amino acids long. Looked up from germline, CDR1 is MDHEN and CDR2 is SYDVKM. Trimming took 6 bases from V and 7 from J; bases not matched to a gene: 6. The CDR3: CASSTDRWQPQHF. The CDR3 coding sequence is TGTGCCAGCAGCACGGACAGGTGGCAGCCCCAGCATTTT.

The chain carries TRBV11-2 and TRBJ1-5, with D possibly TRBD1 on 6 matching bases. The CDR3 contains 16 residues. The V end was cut by 1 base, the J end by 0 bases, with 10 bases between. Germline V gene lookup returns CDR1 SGHAT and CDR2 FQNNGV. The CDR3 here is CASSLGAGASNQPQHF. In DNA, the CDR3 is TGTGCCAGCAGCTTAGGTGCAGGGGCTAGCAATCAGCCCCAGCATTTT.

In this sample, this clone turned up once. J is TRBJ1-5 and V is TRBV29-1; the match to TRBD1 covers 10 bases. Germline V gives CDR1 SQVTM, CDR2 ANQGSEA. The trim removed 7 bases at V and 3 bases at J, leaving 6 bases unmatched. The CDR3 runs to 14 residues. DNA for the CDR3: TGCAGCGCGAGGACAGGGGGAAACAATCAGCCCCAGCATTTT. It yields the protein CSARTGGNNQPQHF.

V gene TRBV7-2 combines with J gene TRBJ1-2, with D perhaps TRBD1 (6 bases). Germline CDR1 and CDR2: SGHTA and FQGNSA. The CDR3 has 13 amino acids. Trimming pared 3 bases from V and 2 bases from J, leaving 7 bases between. The CDR3 DNA follows: TGTGCCAGCAGCTTCAGGGGCAACTATGGCTACACCTTC. This gives the protein CASSFRGNYGYTF.

The V call is TRBV15, the J call TRBJ2-7, with 7 bases aligning to TRBD1. This CDR3 has 12 residues. Germline assignment: CDR1 LNHNV and CDR2 YYDKDF (reference sequence). The junction had 4 bases not matched to a gene; V was cut back by 6 bases and J by 5 bases. The CDR3 region has the DNA TGTGCCACCAGTCCTCAGGGGGACGAGCAGTACTTC. Encoded protein: CATSPQGDEQYF.

V and J are TRBV7-9 and TRBJ2-7, with D possibly TRBD1 on 6 matching bases. With 5 bases removed from V and 3 bases from J, the gap between germline ends came to 17 bases. From germline, CDR1 is SEHNR and CDR2 FQNEAQ (reference sequence). The length of the CDR3 is 15 residues. CDR3 sequence: CASSRQTGQIYEQYF. The CDR3, as DNA: TGTGCCAGCAGCCGACAGACAGGACAGATCTACGAGCAGTACTTC.

The gene calls are TRBV2 and TRBJ2-4; the D gene is possibly TRBD2 (5 bases). V dropped 4 bases and J dropped 9 bases, with 16 bases sitting between them. This CDR3 contains 14 residues. From germline, CDR1 is SNHLY and CDR2 FYNNEI. CDR3 sequence reads: CASSGAFRGGIQYF. The CDR3 DNA is TGTGCCAGCAGTGGTGCCTTTCGGGGTGGCATTCAGTACTTC.

The V call is TRBV6-5, the J call TRBJ2-7; a possible D gene is TRBD1 (5 bases). The CDR3 contains 12 residues. Germline V gene sequence: CDR1 MNHEY, CDR2 SVGAGI. Trimming left V 7 bases short and J 6 bases short, with 13 bases between. Here the CDR3 reads CASTGAGREQYF. The DNA of the CDR3 is TGTGCCAGCACCGGAGCAGGGCGCGAGCAGTACTTC.

The CDR3 spells CASSVGAAGGPGDTQYF. As DNA, the CDR3 is TGTGCCAGCAGCGTAGGAGCAGCGGGGGGGCCCGGAGATACGCAGTATTTT. The chain combines TRBV9 with TRBJ2-3; 10 bases align to TRBD2. V lost 0 bases to trimming and J lost 5 bases; unmatched junction nucleotides: 9. The CDR3 totals 17 residues. The germline gives CDR1 SGDLS, CDR2 YYNGEE. The full variable domain, its missing parts supplied by reference TRBV9 and TRBJ2-3, is DSGVTQTPKHLITATGQRVTLRCSPRSGDLSVYWYQQSLDQGLQFLIQYYNGEERAKGNILERFSAQQFPDLHSELNLSSLELGDSALYFCASSVGAAGGPGDTQYFGPGTRLTVL.

The J gene is TRBJ1-5, the V gene TRBV28; D remains ambiguous. The CDR3 is 15 residues long. Germline assignment: CDR1 MDHEN and CDR2 SYDVKM. Between the trimmed V and J ends, which lost 3 bases and 6 bases, there was a span of 15 bases. The CDR3 DNA reads TGTGCCAGCAGTTTGGTACAGATTGTGAGTCAGCCCCAGCATTTT. It yields the protein CASSLVQIVSQPQHF.

The chain couples TRBV9 to TRBJ2-7; 7 bases agree with TRBD1. The length of the CDR3 is 14 residues. CDR1 SGDLS and CDR2 YYNGEE come from the germline V gene. V shed 1 base, J shed 6 bases, and the junction held 7 bases outside the gene matches. CDR3 nucleotides: TGTGCCAGCAGCGTAACCGAAAGGGACAGCGAGCAGTACTTC. It is translated as CASSVTERDSEQYF.